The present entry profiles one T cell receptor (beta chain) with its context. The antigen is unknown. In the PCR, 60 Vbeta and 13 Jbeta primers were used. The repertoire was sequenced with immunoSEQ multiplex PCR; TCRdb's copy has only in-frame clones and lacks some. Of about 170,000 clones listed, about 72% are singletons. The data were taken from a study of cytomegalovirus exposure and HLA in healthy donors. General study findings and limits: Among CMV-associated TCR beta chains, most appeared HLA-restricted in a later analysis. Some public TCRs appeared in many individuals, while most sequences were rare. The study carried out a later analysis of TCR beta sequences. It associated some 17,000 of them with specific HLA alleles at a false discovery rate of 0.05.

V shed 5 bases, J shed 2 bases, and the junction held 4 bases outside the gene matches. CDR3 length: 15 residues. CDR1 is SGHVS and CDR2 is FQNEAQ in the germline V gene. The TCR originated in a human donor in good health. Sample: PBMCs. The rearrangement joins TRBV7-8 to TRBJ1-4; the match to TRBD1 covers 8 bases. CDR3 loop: CASSQQGATNEKLFF. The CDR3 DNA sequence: TGTGCCAGCAGCCAGCAGGGGGCCACTAATGAAAAACTGTTTTTT.